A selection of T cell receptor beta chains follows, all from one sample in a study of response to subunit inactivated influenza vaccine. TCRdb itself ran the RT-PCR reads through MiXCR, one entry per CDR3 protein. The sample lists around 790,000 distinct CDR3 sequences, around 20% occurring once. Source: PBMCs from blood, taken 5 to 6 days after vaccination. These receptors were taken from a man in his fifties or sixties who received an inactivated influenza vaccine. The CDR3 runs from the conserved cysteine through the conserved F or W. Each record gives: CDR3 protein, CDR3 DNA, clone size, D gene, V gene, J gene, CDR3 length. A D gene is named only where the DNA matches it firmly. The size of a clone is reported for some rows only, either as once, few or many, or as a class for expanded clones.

cdr3_aa: CASSPGQGRGETQYF; cdr3_nt: TGCGCCAGCAGCCCGGGACAGGGAAGGGGAGAGACCCAGTACTTC; clone_size: few; d_call: TRBD1; v_call: TRBV5-1; j_call: TRBJ2-5; cdr3_length: 15
cdr3_aa: CASSTHSGTEETQYF; cdr3_nt: TGTGCCAGCAGCACCCACTCCGGGACAGAAGAGACCCAGTACTTC; clone_size: many; d_call: TRBD1; v_call: TRBV7-2; j_call: TRBJ2-5; cdr3_length: 15
cdr3_aa: CSARRLGGANYEQYF; cdr3_nt: TGCAGTGCTAGAAGGCTCGGGGGGGCCAACTACGAGCAGTACTTC; clone_size: NA; d_call: TRBD2; v_call: TRBV20-1; j_call: TRBJ2-7; cdr3_length: 15
cdr3_aa: CASRKLTGSQETQYF; cdr3_nt: TGTGCCAGCAGGAAACTGACAGGCTCGCAAGAGACCCAGTACTTC; clone_size: few; d_call: NA; v_call: TRBV27; j_call: TRBJ2-5; cdr3_length: 15
cdr3_aa: CASSPSRIAGSTDTQYF; cdr3_nt: TGTGCCAGCAGCCCGTCTCGTATAGCGGGGAGTACAGATACGCAGTATTTT; clone_size: few; d_call: TRBD2; v_call: TRBV7-9; j_call: TRBJ2-3; cdr3_length: 17
cdr3_aa: CATSTETSDEQFF; cdr3_nt: TGTGCCACCAGCACAGAAACTAGCGATGAGCAGTTCTTC; clone_size: NA; d_call: TRBD2; v_call: TRBV15; j_call: TRBJ2-1; cdr3_length: 13
cdr3_aa: CASSLGHVGAEQYF; cdr3_nt: TGTGCCAGCAGTTTAGGGCACGTTGGAGCCGAGCAGTACTTC; clone_size: many; d_call: NA; v_call: TRBV12-3/TRBV12-4; j_call: TRBJ2-7; cdr3_length: 14
cdr3_aa: CASRDRGYNSPLHF; cdr3_nt: TGTGCCAGCAGGGACAGGGGCTATAATTCACCCCTCCACTTT; clone_size: once; d_call: TRBD1; v_call: TRBV6-1; j_call: TRBJ1-6; cdr3_length: 14
cdr3_aa: CSARDIGRVYNEQFF; cdr3_nt: TGCAGTGCTAGAGATATAGGAAGAGTATATAATGAGCAGTTCTTC; clone_size: few; d_call: NA; v_call: TRBV20-1; j_call: TRBJ2-1; cdr3_length: 15
cdr3_aa: CARRRGPDTQYF; cdr3_nt: TGTGCCAGAAGACGGGGGCCAGATACGCAGTATTTT; clone_size: NA; d_call: NA; v_call: TRBV19; j_call: TRBJ2-3; cdr3_length: 12
cdr3_aa: CASSLDGRDHNEQFF; cdr3_nt: TGTGCCAGCAGCTTAGATGGCAGGGACCACAATGAGCAGTTCTTC; clone_size: few; d_call: NA; v_call: TRBV7-2; j_call: TRBJ2-1; cdr3_length: 15
cdr3_aa: CASSLTSGKYNEQFF; cdr3_nt: TGTGCCAGCAGTTTAACTAGCGGAAAGTACAATGAGCAGTTCTTC; clone_size: few; d_call: TRBD2; v_call: TRBV28; j_call: TRBJ2-1; cdr3_length: 15
cdr3_aa: CASRRDRAAEQFF; cdr3_nt: TGTGCCAGCAGGCGGGACAGGGCGGCTGAGCAGTTCTTC; clone_size: NA; d_call: TRBD1; v_call: TRBV6-2/TRBV6-3; j_call: TRBJ2-1; cdr3_length: 13
cdr3_aa: CATSISSGANVLTF; cdr3_nt: TGTGCCACCAGCATTTCTTCTGGGGCCAACGTCCTGACTTTC; clone_size: NA; d_call: NA; v_call: TRBV15; j_call: TRBJ2-6; cdr3_length: 14
cdr3_aa: CASSQSYTYQETQYF; cdr3_nt: TGCGCCAGCAGCCAAAGTTACACGTACCAAGAGACCCAGTACTTC; clone_size: few; d_call: NA; v_call: TRBV4-1; j_call: TRBJ2-5; cdr3_length: 15
cdr3_aa: CASSQTVNYEQYF; cdr3_nt: TGTGCCAGCAGCCAAACGGTTAATTACGAGCAGTACTTC; clone_size: few; d_call: NA; v_call: TRBV3-1; j_call: TRBJ2-7; cdr3_length: 13